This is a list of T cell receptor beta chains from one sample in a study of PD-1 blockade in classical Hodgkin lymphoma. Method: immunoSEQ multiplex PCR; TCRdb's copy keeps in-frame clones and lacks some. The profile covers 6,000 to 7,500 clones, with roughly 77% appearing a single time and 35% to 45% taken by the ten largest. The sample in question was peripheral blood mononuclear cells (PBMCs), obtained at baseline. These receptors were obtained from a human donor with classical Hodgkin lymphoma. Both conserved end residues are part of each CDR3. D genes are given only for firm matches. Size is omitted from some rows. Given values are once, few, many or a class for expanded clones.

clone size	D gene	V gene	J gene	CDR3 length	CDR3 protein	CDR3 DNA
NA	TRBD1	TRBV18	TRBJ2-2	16	CASSPRQQGPAGELFF	TGTGCCAGCTCACCAAGACAACAGGGGCCAGCCGGGGAGCTGTTTTTT
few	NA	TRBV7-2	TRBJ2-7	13	CASSSRTSYEQYF	TGTGCCAGCAGCTCTAGGACCTCGTACGAGCAGTACTTC
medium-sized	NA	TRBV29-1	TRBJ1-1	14	CSARLGISKTEAFF	TGCAGCGCTAGACTTGGGATATCCAAAACTGAAGCTTTCTTT
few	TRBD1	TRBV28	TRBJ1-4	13	CASTGTVNEKLFF	TGTGCCAGCACAGGGACAGTTAATGAAAAACTGTTTTTT
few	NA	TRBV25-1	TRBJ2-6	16	CATEANRASGANVLTF	TGTGCCACCGAGGCCAACAGGGCTTCTGGGGCCAACGTCCTGACTTTC
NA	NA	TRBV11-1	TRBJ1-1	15	CASSFSHVVNTEAFF	TGTGCCAGCAGCTTTTCACACGTAGTGAACACTGAAGCTTTCTTT
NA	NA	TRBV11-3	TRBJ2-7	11	CASTISYEQYF	TGTGCCAGCACCATTTCCTACGAGCAGTACTTC
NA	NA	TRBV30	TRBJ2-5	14	CAWSVRPLGETQYF	TGTGCCTGGAGTGTTCGGCCGCTCGGGGAGACCCAGTACTTC
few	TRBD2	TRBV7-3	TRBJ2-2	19	CASSSGLAGAHPNTGELFF	TGTGCCAGCAGCTCGGGACTAGCGGGAGCACATCCGAACACCGGGGAGCTGTTTTTT
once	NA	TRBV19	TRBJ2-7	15	CASSDGGQGTYEQYF	TGTGCCAGTAGCGACGGGGGGCAGGGGACCTACGAGCAGTACTTC
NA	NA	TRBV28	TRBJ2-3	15	CASSPWAASTDTQYF	TGTGCCAGCAGTCCTTGGGCGGCTAGCACAGATACGCAGTATTTT
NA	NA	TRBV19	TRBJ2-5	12	CASSRDWRAQYF	TGTGCCAGTAGTCGGGACTGGCGGGCCCAGTACTTC
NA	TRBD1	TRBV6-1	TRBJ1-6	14	CTSSEGTENSPLHF	TGTACCAGCAGTGAAGGGACAGAGAATTCACCCCTCCACTTT
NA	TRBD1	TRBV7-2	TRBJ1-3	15	CASRFDRGPGNTIYF	TGTGCCAGCAGATTCGACAGGGGACCCGGAAACACCATATATTTT
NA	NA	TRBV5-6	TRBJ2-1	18	CASSLLVLPYGSYNEQFF	TGTGCCAGCAGCTTGCTAGTATTGCCCTATGGCTCCTACAATGAGCAGTTCTTC
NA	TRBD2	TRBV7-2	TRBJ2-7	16	CASSLAASGSINEQYF	TGTGCCAGCAGCTTAGCGGCTAGCGGGAGTATCAACGAGCAGTACTTC
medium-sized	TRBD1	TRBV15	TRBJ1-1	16	CATSSRQGEGNTEAFF	TGTGCCACCAGCAGCAGACAGGGCGAGGGAAACACTGAAGCTTTCTTT
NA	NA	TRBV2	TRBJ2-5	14	CASTRGSNQETQYF	TGTGCCAGCACCCGGGGGAGCAACCAAGAGACCCAGTACTTC
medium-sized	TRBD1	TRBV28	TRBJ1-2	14	CASSVDRGRGGYTF	TGTGCCAGCAGTGTGGACAGGGGACGTGGGGGCTACACCTTC
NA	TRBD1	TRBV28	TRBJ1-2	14	CASSSDRGISGYTF	TGTGCCAGCAGCTCGGACAGGGGCATTAGTGGCTACACCTTC
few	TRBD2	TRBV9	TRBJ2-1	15	CASSVVSGSSNEQFF	TGTGCCAGCAGCGTAGTTAGCGGGAGTAGTAATGAGCAGTTCTTC
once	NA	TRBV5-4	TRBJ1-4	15	CASSLTAATNEKLFF	TGTGCCAGCAGTCTGACAGCTGCAACTAATGAAAAACTGTTTTTT
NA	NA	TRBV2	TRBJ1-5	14	CASSEGEASEPQHF	TGTGCCAGCAGTGAAGGCGAGGCCTCGGAGCCCCAGCATTTT
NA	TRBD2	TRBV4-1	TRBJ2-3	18	CASSQGLLAGPGTDTQYF	TGCGCCAGCAGCCAAGGCCTACTAGCGGGCCCCGGCACAGATACGCAGTATTTT
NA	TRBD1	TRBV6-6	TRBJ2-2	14	CASSGTGSTGELFF	TGTGCCAGCAGTGGGACAGGAAGCACCGGGGAGCTGTTTTTT
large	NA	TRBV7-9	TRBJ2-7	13	CASSSRTSYEQYF	TGTGCCAGCAGCTCTAGGACCTCGTACGAGCAGTACTTC
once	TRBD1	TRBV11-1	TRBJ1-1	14	CASSLEGTGFEAFF	TGTGCCAGCAGCTTAGAGGGGACAGGGTTCGAAGCTTTCTTT
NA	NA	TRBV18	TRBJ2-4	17	CASSLFQTGMASDIQYF	TGTGCCAGCTCACTTTTCCAAACAGGGATGGCGTCGGACATTCAGTACTTC
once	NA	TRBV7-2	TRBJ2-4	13	CASSLSIKNIQYF	TGTGCCAGCAGCTTATCGATCAAAAACATTCAGTACTTC
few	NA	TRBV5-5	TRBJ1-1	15	CASSPRSDRNTEAFF	TGTGCCAGCAGCCCCAGGTCTGACAGAAACACTGAAGCTTTCTTT
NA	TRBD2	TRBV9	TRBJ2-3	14	CASSVTSGGETQYF	TGTGCCAGCAGCGTAACTAGCGGAGGGGAGACGCAGTATTTT